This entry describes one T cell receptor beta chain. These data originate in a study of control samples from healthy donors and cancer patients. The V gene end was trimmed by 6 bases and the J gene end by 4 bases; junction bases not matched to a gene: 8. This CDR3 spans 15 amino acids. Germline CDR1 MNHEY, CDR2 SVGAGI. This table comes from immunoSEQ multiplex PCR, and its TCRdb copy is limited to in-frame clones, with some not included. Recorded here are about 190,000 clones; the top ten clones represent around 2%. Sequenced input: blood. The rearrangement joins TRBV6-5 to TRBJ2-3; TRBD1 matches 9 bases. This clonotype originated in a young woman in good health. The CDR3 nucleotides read TGTGCCAGCAGAACGGGACAGGGAAATGCAGATACGCAGTATTTT. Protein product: CASRTGQGNADTQYF.